This T cell receptor (beta chain) was sequenced during a study of T cells after yellow fever vaccination. This clonotype was seen ten or more times. A single record per CDR3 protein comes from TCRdb applying MiXCR to the 5' RACE reads. The sample contains about 22,000 distinct CDR3 sequences, 5.2% of which appear only once. General study results and limits: Primary-vaccination clones mostly resurfaced post-booster (under 98% CD4, 85% to 90% CD8). From the bulk population, abundant clonotypes could contaminate and appear within FACS-sorted repertoires.

This CDR3 is 16 amino acids long. J lost 5 bases, V lost 1 base, and 4 bases had no gene match. Looked up from germline, CDR1 is SGHTA and CDR2 is FQGNSA. This sequence originates from a man aged 18 to 30 who received the YFV17D yellow fever vaccine. The sample was PBMCs, either bulk or a sorted T-cell subset (CD4+, CD8+, memory, or dextramer-sorted; not recorded which), taken approximately 40 days after the first yellow fever vaccination. The chain links TRBV7-2 to TRBJ2-4; 11 bases fit TRBD2. The CDR3 coding sequence is TGTGCCAGCAGCTTAGTAGCGGGGGGGGTCCAAAACATTCAGTACTTC. Its protein product is CASSLVAGGVQNIQYF.